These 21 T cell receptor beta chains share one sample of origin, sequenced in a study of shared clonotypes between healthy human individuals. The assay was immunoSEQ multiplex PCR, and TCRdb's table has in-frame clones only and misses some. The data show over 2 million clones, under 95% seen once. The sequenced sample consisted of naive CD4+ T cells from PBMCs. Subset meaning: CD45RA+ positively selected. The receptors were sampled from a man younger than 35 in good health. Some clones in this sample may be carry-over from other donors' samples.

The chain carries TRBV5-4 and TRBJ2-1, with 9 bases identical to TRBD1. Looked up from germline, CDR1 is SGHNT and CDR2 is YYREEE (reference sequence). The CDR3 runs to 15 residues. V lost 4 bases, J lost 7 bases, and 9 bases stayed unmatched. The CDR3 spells CASSPTGQGSNEQFF. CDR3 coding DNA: TGTGCCAGCAGCCCCACGGGACAGGGTTCAAATGAGCAGTTCTTC.

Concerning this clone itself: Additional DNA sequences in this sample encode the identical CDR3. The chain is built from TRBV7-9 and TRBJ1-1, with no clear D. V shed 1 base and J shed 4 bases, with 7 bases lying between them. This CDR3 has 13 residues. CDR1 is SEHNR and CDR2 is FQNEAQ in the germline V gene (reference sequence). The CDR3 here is CASSLDSGTEAFF. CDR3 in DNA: TGTGCCAGCAGCTTAGACTCAGGCACTGAAGCTTTCTTT.

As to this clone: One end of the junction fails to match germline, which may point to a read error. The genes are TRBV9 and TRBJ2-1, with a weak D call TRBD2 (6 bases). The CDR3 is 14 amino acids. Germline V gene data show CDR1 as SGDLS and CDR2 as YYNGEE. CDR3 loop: CASSVRDSHNEQFF. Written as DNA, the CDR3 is TGTGCCAGCAGCGTACGGGACTCCCACAATGAGCAGTTCTTC.

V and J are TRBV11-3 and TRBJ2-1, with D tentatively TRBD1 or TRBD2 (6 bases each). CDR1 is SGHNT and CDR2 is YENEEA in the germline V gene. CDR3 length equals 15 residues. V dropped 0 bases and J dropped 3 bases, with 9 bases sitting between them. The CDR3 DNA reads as TGTGCCAGCAGCTTAGACGGGGGACACTACAATGAGCAGTTCTTC. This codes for CASSLDGGHYNEQFF.

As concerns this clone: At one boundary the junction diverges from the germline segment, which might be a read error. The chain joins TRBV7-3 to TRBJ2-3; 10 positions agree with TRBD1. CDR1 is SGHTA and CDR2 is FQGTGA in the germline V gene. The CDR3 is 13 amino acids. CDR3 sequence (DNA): TGTGCCAGCAGCTTAAGACAGGGGGCGACGGGTGGTTTT. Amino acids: CASSLRQGATGGF.

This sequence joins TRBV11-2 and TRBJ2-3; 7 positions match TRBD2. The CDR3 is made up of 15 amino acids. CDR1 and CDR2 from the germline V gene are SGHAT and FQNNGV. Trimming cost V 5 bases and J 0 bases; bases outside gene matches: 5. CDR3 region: CASSGGVGSTDTQYF. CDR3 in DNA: TGTGCCAGCAGCGGGGGGGTGGGAAGCACAGATACGCAGTATTTT.

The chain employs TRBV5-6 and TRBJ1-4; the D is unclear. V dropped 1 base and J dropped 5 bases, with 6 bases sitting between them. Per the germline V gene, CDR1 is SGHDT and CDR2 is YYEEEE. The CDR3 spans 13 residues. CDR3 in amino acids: CASSLRLNEKLFF. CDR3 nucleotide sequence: TGTGCCAGCAGCTTGCGCCTGAATGAAAAACTGTTTTTT.

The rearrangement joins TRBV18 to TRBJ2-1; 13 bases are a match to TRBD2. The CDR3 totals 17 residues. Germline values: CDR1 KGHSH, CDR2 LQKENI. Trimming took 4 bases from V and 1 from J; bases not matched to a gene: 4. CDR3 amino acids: CASSRLAGGGSYNEQFF. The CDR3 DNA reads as TGTGCCAGCTCACGACTAGCGGGGGGAGGTTCCTACAATGAGCAGTTCTTC.

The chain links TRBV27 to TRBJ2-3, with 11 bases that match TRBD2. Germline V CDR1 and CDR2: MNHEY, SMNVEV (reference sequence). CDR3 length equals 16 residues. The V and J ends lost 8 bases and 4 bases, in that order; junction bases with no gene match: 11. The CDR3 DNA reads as TGTGCCAGCCGAAGCCGACTAGCGGGAAGCTCAGATACGCAGTATTTT. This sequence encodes CASRSRLAGSSDTQYF.

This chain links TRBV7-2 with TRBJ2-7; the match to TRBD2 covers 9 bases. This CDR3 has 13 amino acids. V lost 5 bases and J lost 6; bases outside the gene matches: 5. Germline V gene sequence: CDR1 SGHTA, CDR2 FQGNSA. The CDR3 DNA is TGTGCCAGCAGCGTATCTAGCGGGATCGAGCAGTACTTC. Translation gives CASSVSSGIEQYF.

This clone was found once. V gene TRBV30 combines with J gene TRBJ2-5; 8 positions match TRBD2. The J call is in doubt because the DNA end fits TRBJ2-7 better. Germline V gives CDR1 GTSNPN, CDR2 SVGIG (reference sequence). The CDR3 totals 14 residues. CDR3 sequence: CAWSRLAGSYEQYF. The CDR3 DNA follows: TGTGCCTGGAGTAGGTTAGCGGGATCCTACGAGCAGTACTTC.

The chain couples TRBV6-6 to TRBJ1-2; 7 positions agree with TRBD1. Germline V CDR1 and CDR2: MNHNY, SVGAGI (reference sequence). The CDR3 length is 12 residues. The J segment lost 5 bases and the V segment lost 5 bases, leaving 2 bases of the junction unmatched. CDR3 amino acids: CASSLRGYGYTF. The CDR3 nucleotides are TGTGCCAGCAGTCTCAGGGGGTATGGCTACACCTTC.

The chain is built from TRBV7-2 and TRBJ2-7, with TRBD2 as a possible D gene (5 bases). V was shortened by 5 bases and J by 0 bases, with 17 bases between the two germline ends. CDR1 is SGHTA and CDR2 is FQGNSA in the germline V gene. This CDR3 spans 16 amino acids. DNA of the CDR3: TGTGCCAGCAGCCTACAGCACGGAGGAGCCTCCTACGAGCAGTACTTC. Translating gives CASSLQHGGASYEQYF.

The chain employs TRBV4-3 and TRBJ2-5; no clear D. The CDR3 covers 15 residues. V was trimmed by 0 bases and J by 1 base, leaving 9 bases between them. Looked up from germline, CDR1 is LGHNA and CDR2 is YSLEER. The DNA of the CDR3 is TGCGCCAGCAGCCAAGATTTCGGGCGCCAAGAGACCCAGTACTTC. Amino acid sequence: CASSQDFGRQETQYF.

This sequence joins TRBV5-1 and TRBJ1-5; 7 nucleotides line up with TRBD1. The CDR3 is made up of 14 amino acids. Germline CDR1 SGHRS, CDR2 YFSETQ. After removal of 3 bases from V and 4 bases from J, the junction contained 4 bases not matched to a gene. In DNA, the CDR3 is TGCGCCAGCAGCTCCGGACAGGTTAATCAGCCCCAGCATTTT. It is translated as CASSSGQVNQPQHF. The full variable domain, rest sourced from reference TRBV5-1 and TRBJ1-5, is KAGVTQTPRYLIKTRGQQVTLSCSPISGHRSVSWYQQTPGQGLQFLFEYFSETQRNKGNFPGRFSGRQFSNSRSEMNVSTLELGDSALYLCASSSGQVNQPQHFGDGTRLSIL.

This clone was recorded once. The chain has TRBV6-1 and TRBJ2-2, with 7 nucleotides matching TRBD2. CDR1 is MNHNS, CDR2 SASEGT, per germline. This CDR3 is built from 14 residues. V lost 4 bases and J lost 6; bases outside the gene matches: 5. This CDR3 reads CASSGNGLAGELFF. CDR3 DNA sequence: TGTGCCAGCAGTGGAAATGGACTAGCCGGGGAGCTGTTTTTT.

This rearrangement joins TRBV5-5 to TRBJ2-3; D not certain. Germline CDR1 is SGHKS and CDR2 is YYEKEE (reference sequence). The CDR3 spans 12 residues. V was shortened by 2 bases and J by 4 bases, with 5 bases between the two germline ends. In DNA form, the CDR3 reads TGTGCCAGCAGCTTAAGGGCAGATACGCAGTATTTT. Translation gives CASSLRADTQYF.

CDR3 nucleotide sequence: TGTGCCTGTACCAGGGGGAGCTCCTACGAGCAGTACTTC. Translated: CACTRGSSYEQYF. V is TRBV30 and J is TRBJ2-7; TRBD1 matches at 7 bases. The CDR3 sequence is 13 residues long. The V gene's germline CDR1 is GTSNPN and CDR2 SVGIG (reference sequence). J lost 0 bases, V lost 6 bases, and 5 bases had no gene match. The full variable domain, with the rest looked up from reference TRBV30 and TRBJ2-7, is SQTIHQWPATLVQPVGSPLSLECTVEGTSNPNLYWYRQAAGRGLQLLFYSVGIGQISSEVPQNLSASRPQDRQFILSSKKLLLSDSGFYLCACTRGSSYEQYFGPGTRLTVT.

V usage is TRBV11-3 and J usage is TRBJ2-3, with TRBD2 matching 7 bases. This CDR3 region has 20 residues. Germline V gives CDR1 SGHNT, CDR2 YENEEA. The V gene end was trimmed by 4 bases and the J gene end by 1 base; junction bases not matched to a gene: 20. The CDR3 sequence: CASSSPRGGSQQSGTDTQYF. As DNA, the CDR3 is TGTGCCAGCAGCTCCCCCCGAGGCGGGAGCCAGCAAAGTGGCACAGATACGCAGTATTTT.

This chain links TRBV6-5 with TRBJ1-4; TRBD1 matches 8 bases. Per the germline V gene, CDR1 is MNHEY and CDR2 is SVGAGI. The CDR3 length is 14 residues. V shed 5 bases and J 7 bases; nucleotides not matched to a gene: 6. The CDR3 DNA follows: TGTGCCAGCAGTCTAACAGGGGGGGGTGAAAAACTGTTTTTT. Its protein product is CASSLTGGGEKLFF.

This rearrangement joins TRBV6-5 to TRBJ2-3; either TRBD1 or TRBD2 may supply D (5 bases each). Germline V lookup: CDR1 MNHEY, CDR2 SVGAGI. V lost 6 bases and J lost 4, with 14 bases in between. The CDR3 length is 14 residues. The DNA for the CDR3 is TGTGCCAGCAGGGTGGGGGTTCTAGCAGATACGCAGTATTTT. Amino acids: CASRVGVLADTQYF.